One sample yielded the 27 T cell receptor beta chains listed below, sequenced in a study of read filtering for tumor transcriptome and immune sequencing. The library was built from about 0.4 ug RNA with molecular barcoded adaptors for alpha/delta and beta/gamma chains. MiXCR, run by TCRdb on the reads, gives a single entry per CDR3 protein. In the table there are some 41,000 distinct CDR3 sequences, about 11% of which are singletons. What was sequenced was a population of CD138-negative cells sorted from bone marrow. The receptors originated from a donor at least 40 years old with multiple myeloma.

This clonotype was counted a few times. At one end the junction does not follow the germline gene, possibly because of a read error. The chain has TRBV24-1 and TRBJ2-5, with D maybe TRBD2 (7 bases). This CDR3 region has 16 residues. Germline V gene data show CDR1 as KGHDR and CDR2 as SFDVKD. CDR3 coding DNA: TGTGCCACCAGTGACACCCTCGGGGGGCTCCAAGAGACCCGGTACTTC. This gives the protein CATSDTLGGLQETRYF.

This clonotype was counted ten times or more. J is TRBJ1-1 and V is TRBV7-8; TRBD1 matches 11 bases. The CDR3 has 18 residues. Germline lookup yields CDR1 SGHVS and CDR2 FQNEAQ. V shed 8 bases and J 4 bases; nucleotides not matched to a gene: 18. CDR3 in amino acids: CASQLIGPTGTGGTEAFF. CDR3 nucleotide sequence: TGTGCCAGCCAGCTCATTGGCCCAACCGGGACAGGGGGCACTGAAGCTTTCTTT.

To note about this clonotype: Given a much more abundant clone one base away, this may be a read error. The rearrangement links TRBV5-5 to TRBJ2-1, with D tentatively TRBD1 or TRBD2 (5 bases each). The CDR3 contains 13 residues. Germline loops: CDR1 SGHKS, CDR2 YYEKEE (reference sequence). The CDR3 DNA is TGTGCCGGCAGCTTGGGGGTTCCCAGTGAGCAGTTCTTC. It encodes CAGSLGVPSEQFF.

Concerning this clonotype: At one boundary the junction diverges from the germline segment, which might be a read error. The chain links TRBV12-3 or TRBV12-4 to TRBJ2-4, with D perhaps matching TRBD1 (6 bases). The CDR3 totals 14 residues. The CDR3 region has the DNA TGTGCCAGCAACCCTTTTGGTAGAGGGGACATTCGGTACTTC. Protein sequence: CASNPFGRGDIRYF.

This clonotype was observed a handful of times. The gene calls are TRBV4-1 and TRBJ2-7, with 7 bases identical to TRBD2. With V trimmed by 0 bases and J by 1 base, 12 bases remained unmatched. The CDR3 is 18 amino acids. Germline V CDR1 and CDR2: MGHRA, YSYEKL. The CDR3 sequence is CASSQEAQVPGLSYEQYF. The CDR3 DNA sequence: TGCGCCAGCAGCCAAGAGGCCCAAGTCCCGGGACTATCCTACGAGCAGTACTTC.

Ten or more counts support this clonotype. The chain uses TRBV24-1 and TRBJ2-3, with unresolved D. The CDR3 is made up of 14 amino acids. Deletions cut 6 bases from V and 1 base from J, with 10 bases between. Germline CDR1 reads KGHDR; CDR2 reads SFDVKD. The chain's CDR3 is CATSPGRRTDTQYF. In DNA, the CDR3 is TGTGCCACCAGTCCTGGGCGCCGCACAGATACGCAGTATTTT.

Many counts were recorded for this clonotype. The chain is built from TRBV12-3 or TRBV12-4 and TRBJ1-2; a possible D gene is TRBD1 (6 bases). V was cut by 5 bases and J by 8 bases, with 21 bases left in between. This CDR3 is 15 amino acids long. CDR3 coding DNA: TGTGCCAGCAGTATAACAGGCAGGGGTGAATTGGGCTACACCTTC. This translates into CASSITGRGELGYTF.

Details on this clonotype: This may stem from a read error, because a much larger clone lies one nucleotide away. The CDR3 does not close with the conserved phenylalanine or tryptophan, likely indicating a read error. The chain is built from TRBV10-3 and TRBJ2-5; D not resolved. Per the germline V gene, CDR1 is ENHRY and CDR2 is SYGVKD. The ends were cut back, 10 bases at V and 3 bases at J, with 9 bases in the middle. There are 11 residues in the CDR3. CDR3 nucleotides: TGTGCCAGTGGGTCCGAAGAGACCCAGTACCTC. Protein product: CASGSEETQYL.

There are many counts of this clonotype. This chain uses TRBV20-1 with TRBJ2-3; perhaps TRBD2 as D (5 bases). Trimming cost V 6 bases and J 0 bases, with 10 bases left between them. This CDR3 is 13 amino acids long. Germline V gene lookup returns CDR1 DFQATT and CDR2 SNEGSKA (reference sequence). In DNA form, the CDR3 reads TGCAGTGCGAGGGTAGACAGCACAGATACGCAGTATTTT. As protein: CSARVDSTDTQYF.

The sample holds a few counts of this clonotype. The V gene is TRBV6-1, the J gene TRBJ1-1; D gene uncertain. The CDR3 is 13 amino acids. Germline V CDR1 and CDR2: MNHNS, SASEGT. Trimming pared 1 base from V and 10 bases from J, leaving 13 bases between. CDR3: CASSEVYGKGAFF. The CDR3 bases are TGTGCCAGCAGTGAAGTTTACGGGAAAGGAGCTTTCTTT.

The chain employs TRBV28 and TRBJ2-7; 10 nucleotides line up with TRBD1. J gave up 12 bases and V 3 bases, and 11 bases lay outside the gene matches. There are 14 residues in the CDR3. CDR1 is MDHEN and CDR2 is SYDVKM in the germline V gene. In DNA form, the CDR3 reads TGTGCCAGCAGTTTGAGGACAGGGGGTGTAATGGGGTACTTC. Protein product: CASSLRTGGVMGYF.

This clonotype was seen repeatedly, ten times or more. The chain combines TRBV4-2 with TRBJ1-1; D unresolved. Germline assignment: CDR1 LGHNA and CDR2 YNFKEQ. The CDR3 extends over 13 amino acids. V lost 3 bases to trimming and J lost 5 bases, with 10 bases between them. CDR3 amino acids: CASSHMLQTEAFF. DNA for the CDR3: TGTGCCAGCAGCCACATGCTCCAGACTGAAGCTTTCTTT.

This clonotype was recorded a few times. The chain recombines TRBV2 with TRBJ2-2; D remains ambiguous. Germline assignment: CDR1 SNHLY and CDR2 FYNNEI. Trimming removed 7 bases from V and 4 bases from J, with 10 bases in between. This CDR3 has 13 amino acids. The CDR3 sequence is CASNKVPTGELFF. The CDR3 DNA reads as TGTGCCAGCAACAAGGTCCCCACCGGGGAGCTGTTTTTT.

This clonotype was recorded many times. The gene calls are TRBV24-1 and TRBJ2-3; D is uncertain. The CDR3 extends over 12 amino acids. Per germline, CDR1 KGHDR and CDR2 SFDVKD. V lost 4 bases to trimming and J lost 2 bases, with 3 bases between them. The CDR3 reads CATSDDTDTQYF. The CDR3 DNA follows: TGTGCCACCAGTGACGACACAGATACGCAGTATTTT.

The sample holds many counts of this clonotype. The gene calls are TRBV5-6 and TRBJ2-1, with 8 bases lining up with TRBD1. The germline gives CDR1 SGHDT, CDR2 YYEEEE. The CDR3 consists of 13 residues. V gave up 4 bases and J gave up 10 bases; unmatched junction bases: 7. The DNA for the CDR3 is TGTGCCAGCAGCCGTATACAGGGGGTCGAGCAGTTCTTC. Residues: CASSRIQGVEQFF.

This clonotype was observed many times. The V and J genes are TRBV3-1 and TRBJ2-1; possibly TRBD2 for D (6 bases). CDR1 is LGHDT and CDR2 is YNNKEL in the germline V gene (reference sequence). Trimming removed 0 bases at V and 7 bases at J, with 16 bases between. There are 16 residues in the CDR3. In DNA, the CDR3 is TGTGCCAGCAGCCAAGACCAGGGCCTTGGGACTAATGAGCAGTTCTTC. Its translation is CASSQDQGLGTNEQFF.

This clonotype was counted many times. The gene calls are TRBV2 and TRBJ1-5; perhaps TRBD1 as D (5 bases). Trimming removed 5 bases from V and 7 bases from J, with 12 bases in between. Germline CDR1 and CDR2: SNHLY and FYNNEI. The CDR3 is made up of 13 amino acids. The CDR3 coding sequence is TGTGCCAGCAGTTTGGGACTAGCCCAGCCCCAGCATTTT. This codes for CASSLGLAQPQHF.

This clonotype was observed many times. This rearrangement joins TRBV7-8 to TRBJ2-2; D not resolved. CDR1 and CDR2 from the germline V gene are SGHVS and FQNEAQ. V lost 5 bases and J lost 4, with 17 bases in between. This CDR3 is 16 amino acids long. The CDR3 DNA is TGTGCCAGCAGCCCAACCGGACCGAGTCTCACCGGGGAGCTGTTTTTT. Translation: CASSPTGPSLTGELFF.

This clonotype has ten or more counts. V usage is TRBV23-1 and J usage is TRBJ2-3; TRBD1 is a possible D gene (6 bases). TRBV23-1 is treated as an ORF (open reading frame) with a function not yet certain. The CDR3 length is 15 residues. V lost 0 bases and J 7 bases, leaving 14 bases between the germline ends. CDR3 protein: CASSQSRDTGNTQYF. DNA of the CDR3: TGCGCCAGCAGTCAATCCCGGGACACGGGAAATACGCAGTATTTT.

This clonotype has ten or more counts. This sequence joins TRBV7-8 and TRBJ2-1; D gene ambiguous. In germline, CDR1 is SGHVS, CDR2 FQNEAQ. The CDR3 is 15 residues long. V dropped 2 bases and J dropped 0 bases, with 8 bases sitting between them. This CDR3 reads CASSLTFSSYNEQFF. The DNA of the CDR3 is TGTGCCAGCAGCTTAACATTCAGCTCCTACAATGAGCAGTTCTTC.

This clonotype was counted many times. The CDR3, as DNA: TGTGGATCCCGGGGGGCGAACACTGAAGCTTTCTTT. It encodes CGSRGANTEAFF. The rearrangement links TRBV28 to TRBJ1-1; a weak D match, TRBD1 (6 bases). Germline V CDR1 and CDR2: MDHEN, SYDVKM. This CDR3 is built from 12 residues.

As to this clonotype: An end of the junction differs from the germline gene, which may be a read error. CDR3 sequence (DNA): TGTGCCACCTGGGAGGGGGAGGAGACCCGGCACTTC. It codes for CATWEGEETRHF. The rearrangement joins TRBV10-3 to TRBJ2-5, with D possibly TRBD2 on 7 matching bases. The CDR3 is made up of 12 amino acids. Germline loops: CDR1 ENHRY, CDR2 SYGVKD.

This clonotype has a count of ten or more. The rearrangement links TRBV7-2 to TRBJ1-5, with D possibly TRBD1 on 5 matching bases. CDR3 length equals 15 residues. Germline loops: CDR1 SGHTA, CDR2 FQGNSA. V dropped 5 bases and J dropped 5 bases, with 16 bases sitting between them. The CDR3 DNA reads as TGTGCCAGCAGCAAACAGGTTTCAGAGGATCAGCCCCAGCATTTT. Translated, it gives CASSKQVSEDQPQHF.

This clonotype was seen only a few times. With a much larger clone just one base away, this may be a read error. This chain connects TRBV28 to TRBJ2-3; weak D call: TRBD2 (5 bases). Germline values: CDR1 MDHEN, CDR2 SYDVKM. This CDR3 spans 16 amino acids. The DNA of the CDR3 is TGTGCCAGCAGTGGCTTCGCCGCGGCTAGCACAGATACGCCGTATTTT. It translates to CASSGFAAASTDTPYF.

A word on this clonotype: An end of the junction does not agree with germline; a read error may underlie this. The chain recombines TRBV12-5 with TRBJ2-1, with no clear D. This CDR3 contains 13 residues. Germline V gene lookup returns CDR1 LGHNT and CDR2 FRNRAP. CDR3 residues: CASGPDSYNKQFF. CDR3 nucleotide sequence: TGTGCTAGTGGTCCAGATTCCTACAATAAGCAGTTCTTC.

DNA of the CDR3: TGCAGCGTTGAAGATCTAACTGGGGGATACACCGGGGAGCTGTTTTTT. Translating it yields CSVEDLTGGYTGELFF. This chain uses TRBV29-1 with TRBJ2-2, with D possibly being TRBD1 or TRBD2 (5 bases each). The V and J ends lost 0 bases and 3 bases respectively, with 14 bases between them. CDR3 length: 16 residues. CDR1 is SQVTM and CDR2 is ANQGSEA in the germline V gene.

By sample share, this clonotype is medium-sized. V and J are TRBV29-1 and TRBJ2-2, with TRBD2 as a possible D gene (5 bases). Germline V lookup: CDR1 SQVTM, CDR2 ANQGSEA. V lost 0 bases, J lost 5 bases, and 7 bases lay in between. CDR3 length: 13 amino acids. Here the CDR3 DNA reads TGCAGCGTTGAAGATCGGGGAACCGGGGAGCTGTTTTTT. Protein sequence: CSVEDRGTGELFF.